These 7 T cell receptor beta chains came from one sample sequenced in a study of blood T cell repertoires in COVID-19. Some clones are missing from TCRdb's copy, which holds only in-frame ones; the method was immunoSEQ multiplex PCR. The sample contains around 300,000 clones, around four fifths of which appear only once. The sequenced material came from peripheral blood. Receptor source: a woman aged 45-65 years who had recovered from COVID-19.

The chain employs TRBV28 and TRBJ2-3, with D perhaps TRBD2 (5 bases). Germline values: CDR1 MDHEN, CDR2 SYDVKM. The CDR3 consists of 16 residues. The germline V and J ends were trimmed by 5 bases and 5 bases, with 20 bases remaining between them. CDR3 sequence reads: CASSGISEYEGDTQYF. The CDR3 bases are TGTGCCAGCAGTGGGATTAGCGAGTACGAGGGAGATACGCAGTATTTT.

CDR3 sequence reads: CASSFIAGGPNEQFF. The CDR3, as DNA: TGTGCCAGCAGCTTTATAGCGGGGGGGCCGAATGAGCAGTTCTTC. The V and J genes are TRBV7-3 and TRBJ2-1, with 11 nucleotides matching TRBD2. V lost 3 bases, J lost 7 bases, and 5 bases stayed unmatched. Per germline, CDR1 SGHTA and CDR2 FQGTGA. The CDR3 totals 15 residues.

The chain is built from TRBV28 and TRBJ2-2; 9 nucleotides align to TRBD1. J was trimmed by 4 bases and V by 5 bases; bases with no gene match: 8. The germline CDR1 and CDR2 sequences are MDHEN and SYDVKM. The CDR3 extends over 16 amino acids. The chain's CDR3 is CASSLPGQGGTGELFF. CDR3 in DNA: TGTGCCAGCAGTCTCCCGGGACAGGGTGGCACCGGGGAGCTGTTTTTT.

This clone was seen a handful of times. V is TRBV4-3 and J is TRBJ2-7; 11 positions agree with TRBD2. Trimming took 4 bases from V and 2 from J; bases not matched to a gene: 4. The CDR3 totals 15 residues. Germline assignment: CDR1 LGHNA and CDR2 YSLEER. CDR3 protein: CASSRGTSGTYEQYF. The CDR3 DNA reads TGCGCCAGCAGCCGGGGGACTAGCGGAACCTACGAGCAGTACTTC.

The J gene is TRBJ2-5, the V gene TRBV29-1; 13 bases align to TRBD2. The germline gives CDR1 SQVTM, CDR2 ANQGSEA. This CDR3 has 16 amino acids. The V and J ends lost 4 bases and 5 bases, in that order; junction bases with no gene match: 10. The CDR3 sequence is CSVGGLAGPGRETQYF. The CDR3 DNA reads TGCAGCGTTGGGGGACTAGCGGGGCCCGGCCGGGAGACCCAGTACTTC.

Notes on this clone: One junction end does not reproduce the germline sequence, and a read error may be involved. The chain recombines TRBV28 with TRBJ1-1; D may be TRBD1 (6 bases). Germline V lookup: CDR1 MDHEN, CDR2 SYDVKM. The CDR3 is made up of 13 amino acids. The CDR3 DNA follows: TGTGCCAGCAGGTTATCAGGGGCGACTGAAGCTTTCTTT. This codes for CASRLSGATEAFF.

This chain joins TRBV12-3 or TRBV12-4 and TRBJ1-2, with TRBD1 matching over 9 bases. The CDR3 has 11 amino acids. The V and J ends lost 9 bases and 7 bases, in that order; junction bases with no gene match: 3. CDR3 sequence reads: CASTGGFGYTF. The CDR3 bases are TGTGCCAGTACAGGGGGCTTTGGCTACACCTTC.